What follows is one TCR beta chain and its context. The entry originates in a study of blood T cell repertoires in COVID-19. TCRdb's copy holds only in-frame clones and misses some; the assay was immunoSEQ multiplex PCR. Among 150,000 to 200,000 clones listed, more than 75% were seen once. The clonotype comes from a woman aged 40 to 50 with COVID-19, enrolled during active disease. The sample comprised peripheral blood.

CDR3 in amino acids: CARTTAEARQGETQYF. The CDR3 nucleotides are TGTGCCAGAACCACCGCGGAGGCTCGCCAGGGGGAGACCCAGTACTTC. The V call is TRBV5-3, the J call TRBJ2-5, with D perhaps TRBD1 (6 bases). TRBV5-3 qualifies as an ORF whose function is uncertain. V was clipped by 6 bases and J by 5 bases, with 23 bases between them. CDR3 length equals 16 residues.